One sample yielded the 11 T cell receptor beta chains listed below, sequenced in a study of T cells in women clearing cervical HPV infection. The repertoire was sequenced with immunoSEQ multiplex PCR; TCRdb's copy has only in-frame clones and lacks some. Recorded for this sample: about 15,000 clones. Source material: blood buffy coat. These receptors came from a woman between 18 and 75 years old with a cervical HPV16 infection that either progressed to CIN3+ or cleared (not recorded which).

Remarks on this clone: Sequencing ends 3 residues short of the CDR3 end; the germline J gene provides the rest. J is TRBJ1-2 and V is TRBV18, with D unresolved. The CDR3 length is 14 residues. Per germline, CDR1 KGHSH and CDR2 LQKENI. The sequenced CDR3 bases are TGTGCCAGCTCACCGTTACGGGGTCCAGATACC. Protein product: CASSPLRGPDT. The complete CDR3 reads CASSPLRGPDTYTF.

As to this clone: The read is 3 residues too short to cover the CDR3 end, so that end is filled in from the germline J gene. V usage is TRBV20-1 and J usage is TRBJ2-1, with unresolved D. V dropped 5 bases and J dropped 9 bases, with 11 bases sitting between them. The CDR3 is 11 amino acids. CDR1 is DFQATT and CDR2 is SNEGSKA in the germline V gene (reference sequence). CDR3 DNA (partial): TGCAGTGCTCTCGCATTCGGTGAG. It translates to CSALAFGE. The CDR3 reads in full as CSALAFGEQFF.

For this clone: Compared with germline, one end of the junction differs, possibly owing to a read error. Read sequence stops 3 residues before the CDR3 end, and the germline J gene provides the missing end. The same CDR3 is also encoded by other DNA sequences in this sample. The chain has TRBV6-1 and TRBJ1-3, with 8 bases aligning to TRBD1. Germline loops: CDR1 MNHNS, CDR2 SASEGT. This CDR3 has 16 residues. The sequenced part of the CDR3 DNA is TGTGCCAGCAGTGTGGACAGGGCAGGCTCTGGAAACACG. Its translation: CASSVDRAGSGNT. The CDR3, in full, reads CASSVDRAGSGNTIYF.

Partial CDR3 DNA: TGTGCCAGCAGCCCTCTAGCGGGAGGCTCGAACACCGGGGAG. Amino acid sequence: CASSPLAGGSNTGE. The full CDR3 reads CASSPLAGGSNTGELFF. The rearrangement uses TRBV3-1 (or the pseudogene TRBV3-2) and TRBJ2-2; 11 bases are shared with TRBD2. The read falls 3 residues short of the CDR3 end, and the missing part is taken from the germline J gene. Trimming took 4 bases from V and 0 from J; bases not matched to a gene: 4. Per the germline V gene, CDR1 is LGHDT and CDR2 is YNNKEL (reference sequence). The CDR3 is made up of 17 amino acids.

Remarks on this clone: Read data end 3 residues before the CDR3 end; the end is taken from the germline J gene. This chain links TRBV11-2 with TRBJ1-1; no definite D call. This CDR3 spans 12 amino acids. The V end was cut by 1 base, the J end by 7 bases, with 7 bases between. Germline assignment: CDR1 SGHAT and CDR2 FQNNGV. CDR3 loop: CASSLVAVEAFF. CDR3 DNA (partial): TGTGCCAGCAGCTTAGTCGCGGTTGAA.

A word on this clone: The CDR3 end is not reached by the read, which stops 3 residues before it; the germline J gene fills it in. The chain recombines TRBV7-2 with TRBJ1-2, with D maybe TRBD1 (6 bases). Per the germline V gene, CDR1 is SGHTA and CDR2 is FQGNSA. There are 15 residues in the CDR3. The part of the CDR3 DNA that was read is TGTGCCAGCAGACCAAATAGCGGGGGGGCAGATACC. Protein: CASRPNSGGADT. The entire CDR3 is CASRPNSGGADTYTF.

The CDR3 sequence is CASSEWDSSYEQYF. CDR3 DNA (partial): TGTGCCAGCAGTGAATGGGACAGTTCCTACGAG. The genes are TRBV2 and TRBJ2-7; the match to TRBD1 covers 7 bases. The read ends 3 residues early relative to the CDR3; the germline J gene fills the gap. The CDR3 has 14 residues. Germline CDR1 and CDR2: SNHLY and FYNNEI. V lost 2 bases to trimming and J lost 1 base; unmatched junction nucleotides: 2.

Comment on this clone: The missing CDR3 end, 3 residues past where the read stops, is filled in from the germline J gene. This sequence joins TRBV5-5 and TRBJ2-5, with 8 positions matching TRBD2. The germline V gene has CDR1 SGHKS and CDR2 YYEKEE (reference sequence). The CDR3 is 14 residues long. The V and J ends lost 3 bases and 4 bases, in that order; junction bases with no gene match: 5. CDR3 DNA, as far as it was read: TGTGCCAGCAGCTCGACTAGCGTGGGAGAGACC. Its protein product is CASSSTSVGET. The full CDR3 sequence reads CASSSTSVGETQYF.

Remarks on this clone: The read ends 3 residues before the CDR3 terminus; that terminus is restored from the germline J gene. The chain combines TRBV6-1 with TRBJ2-6; 7 nucleotides agree with TRBD1. CDR3 size: 16 residues. Germline loops: CDR1 MNHNS, CDR2 SASEGT. J lost 1 base, V lost 0 bases, and 0 bases had no gene match. This CDR3 reads CASSEATGSGANVLTF. The CDR3 bases that were read are TGTGCCAGCAGTGAAGCGACAGGGTCTGGGGCCAACGTC.

To note about this clone: The read falls 3 residues short of the CDR3 end, and the missing part is taken from the germline J gene. The chain links TRBV2 to TRBJ1-2; D is perhaps TRBD1 (5 bases). The CDR3 is 13 residues long. Per germline, CDR1 SNHLY and CDR2 FYNNEI. CDR3 in amino acids: CASSGGENYDYTF. The DNA read from the CDR3 is TGTGCCAGCAGTGGGGGCGAAAACTACGAC.

A note on this clone: The read gets to within 3 residues of the CDR3 end, and the germline J gene fills in the rest. V and J are TRBV18 and TRBJ1-4, with 7 bases matching TRBD1. This CDR3 is 16 amino acids long. Germline assignment: CDR1 KGHSH and CDR2 LQKENI. The junction had 9 bases not matched to a gene; V was cut back by 3 bases and J by 5 bases. The sequenced CDR3 bases are TGTGCCAGCTCACCGCCCGCGACAGGGAGAAATGAAAAA. Translating it yields CASSPPATGRNEK. The complete CDR3 protein is CASSPPATGRNEKLFF.